This T cell receptor (beta chain) comes out of a study of CD8+CD57+ T cells in acquired aplastic anemia. Study information: DNA recovered from sorted CD4+ and CD8+ cells had a mean of around 3.3 ug. General observations from the study: Patients were compared with controls for CD8+ Simpson's diversity, and no significant difference emerged. Shared by patients and controls, 25 to 30 CD8+ CDR3s were abundant in patients.

V shed 4 bases and J 7 bases; nucleotides not matched to a gene: 6. Per the germline V gene, CDR1 is SGHRS and CDR2 is YFSETQ. The CDR3 is made up of 14 amino acids. Using genomic DNA as the template, TCR beta VDJ and CDR3 profiling was carried out. In TCRdb, the reads were re-called with MiXCR into one record per CDR3 protein. The sample carries over 35,000 distinct CDR3 sequences, about 70% recorded once. Concerning this clonotype itself: Antigen unknown.

This clonotype was obtained from a human donor in good health, serving as a control. The V and J genes are TRBV5-1 and TRBJ1-3; TRBD1 agrees at 9 bases. The sample comprised sorted CD4+, CD8+, or CD8+CD57+ T cells (not recorded which) from PBMCs. CDR3 in amino acids: CASSPNGQGNTIYF. In DNA, the CDR3 is TGCGCCAGCAGCCCGAATGGACAGGGGAACACCATATATTTT.